This T cell receptor (beta chain) was captured by sequencing in a study of beta chain features in type 1 diabetes. Study summary: Examination spanned fewer than 140,000,000 sorted cells from all samples. General study points: More deletions and fewer insertions at VDJ junctions were seen in type 1 diabetes patients. In all four CD4+ subsets, TCRB CDR3 length was significantly, moderately reduced in type 1 diabetes.

In total, each donor contributed a single heparinised blood draw that averaged about 100 mL. cDNA synthesis used the whole RNA isolate, giving expressed TCRB sequences. Data came from immunoSEQ multiplex PCR; TCRdb stores just in-frame clones and leaves some out. The repertoire holds 300,000 or so clones, 14% seen once, with 0.015% to 0.02% in the top ten. The CDR3 consists of 14 residues. J gave up 6 bases and V 4 bases, and 7 bases lay outside the gene matches. The V gene's germline CDR1 is SNHLY and CDR2 FYNNEI. This clone has just a few counts. Its antigen is unidentified. The sample consisted of naive CD4+ T cells from blood. This TCR came from a man younger than 45 with type 1 diabetes. V and J are TRBV2 and TRBJ2-3, with TRBD1 identical over 7 bases. CDR3 region: CASSGQGGADTQYF. The CDR3 region has the DNA TGTGCCAGCAGTGGACAGGGTGGTGCTGATACGCAGTATTTT.